This TCR beta chain was captured in a study of blood T cell repertoires in COVID-19. Study summary: Acute and convalescent COVID-19 samples came from the United States, Italy and Spain. PBMCs, B-cell-depleted T cells, or T cells were the source of the cDNA or gDNA that made up the material.

Original data processing: The assay estimated nucleated cells by amplifying reference gene primers. Repertoires were generated with immunoSEQ multiplex PCR, while TCRdb's copy carries only in-frame clones and drops some. Clonal size and the V and J genes are those of that table, whereas D and trimming came from the DNA. The sample yields about 300,000 clones, roughly 90% seen once. The CDR3 runs to 14 residues. Looked up from germline, CDR1 is MNHNY and CDR2 is SVGAGI (reference sequence). J gave up 6 bases and V 5 bases, and 5 bases lay outside the gene matches. The source material was peripheral blood. The TCR originated in a woman between 25 and 40 years old with COVID-19, enrolled during active disease. V and J are TRBV6-6 and TRBJ2-3; 10 bases line up with TRBD1. The CDR3 region is CASSPGQGMDTQYF. The CDR3, as DNA: TGTGCCAGCAGTCCGGGACAGGGGATGGATACGCAGTATTTT.